This T cell receptor beta chain was profiled in a study of T cell changes during pregnancy in multiple sclerosis. Between the trimmed V and J ends, which lost 4 bases and 0 bases, there was a span of 14 bases. Germline V gene data show CDR1 as ENHRY and CDR2 as SYGVKD. The CDR3 contains 16 residues. Clones were read by immunoSEQ multiplex PCR, and TCRdb kept only the in-frame ones, dropping some. The sample yields tens of thousands of clones, 75% to 95% seen once. This specimen was peripheral blood, taken in the first trimester of pregnancy. The TCR originated in a female donor with multiple sclerosis, enrolled in a pregnancy study. The chain has TRBV10-3 and TRBJ2-3, with D uncertain. In nucleotides, the CDR3 is TGTGCCATCAGTGCCGCGGAGACCGCTAGCACAGATACGCAGTATTTT. It encodes CAISAAETASTDTQYF.